This T cell receptor beta chain came from a study of T cells in Graves' hyperthyroidism and ophthalmopathy. J lost 6 bases, V lost 3 bases, and 7 bases had no gene match. This CDR3 has 13 amino acids. Germline-derived CDR1 and CDR2 are SQVTM and ANQGSEA. As to this clonotype: Antigen: not known.

Study conclusions and caveats: For ophthalmopathy, model prediction preceded onset by a median 6.5 months. Among clonotypes expanded in thyroid above 0.001, most were also found in blood.

Each patient was aged 18 to 65 and had newly diagnosed hyperthyroidism of under 2 months' duration. Under 12 ml fresh peripheral blood yielded the PBMCs. RNA transcripts served as the template for amplifying TCR beta CDR3 regions. First-round RT-PCR of the TCR CDR3 relied on the HTBI primer set. TCRdb itself ran the multiplex PCR reads through MiXCR, one entry per CDR3 protein. The sample contains about 400,000 distinct CDR3 sequences, about 15% of which appear only once. The TCR originated in a woman aged 25-40 years with Graves' hyperthyroidism. Sequencing was carried out using blood. The J gene is TRBJ2-5, the V gene TRBV29-1; 7 bases are shared with TRBD1. CDR3 sequence: CSVEAGGRKTQYF. The DNA for the CDR3 is TGCAGCGTTGAGGCAGGGGGTCGAAAGACCCAGTACTTC.